A selection of T cell receptor beta chains follows, all from one sample in a study of OX40 agonist ivuxolimab in advanced cancers. Sequencing used immunoSEQ multiplex PCR; TCRdb keeps in-frame clones, though not all of them. Of nearly 25,000 clones in the sample, 77% are singletons; the top ten hold around 18%. Sequences were derived from CD4+ or CD8+ T cells sorted from blood, sampled in a trial of the OX40 agonist ivuxolimab. The source of these receptors is an adult with an advanced solid tumor such as melanoma, head and neck, liver or kidney cancer. The conserved cysteine and the conserved F or W are not part of the CDR3 here.

v_gene	j_gene	CDR3aa
TRBV7-8	TRBJ2-7	ASSSGGFYEQY
TRBV5-1	TRBJ2-3	ASSLSGTSSTDTQY
TRBV9	TRBJ2-2	ASSPFFIYTGELF
TRBV2	TRBJ2-5	ASSVQETQY
TRBV19	TRBJ2-5	ASSRGTSGGLETQY
TRBV7-6	TRBJ1-5	ASSSQAGRNQPQH
TRBV4-2	TRBJ2-4	ASSQEGLAGGIAKNIQY
TRBV19	TRBJ2-1	ASGGTEYEQF
TRBV7-6	TRBJ2-2	ASSSGPPNTGELF
TRBV7-2	TRBJ2-7	ASSLGRLGRHEQY
TRBV6-6	TRBJ2-1	ASSYGSGRPYNEQF
TRBV6-6	TRBJ2-7	ASSSTSGVSYEQY
TRBV19	TRBJ2-5	ATSDWEKGETQY
TRBV4-2	TRBJ2-2	ASSQGTTNTGELF
TRBV7-2	TRBJ1-2	ASSRQGSLPRKYGYT
TRBV6-8	TRBJ2-7	ASSHFPPTGGRGRSGRGYEQY
TRBV19	TRBJ1-5	ASSIKVNQPQH
TRBV6-5	TRBJ1-2	ASNGQGTRGYT
TRBV6-1	TRBJ2-2	ATISPYTGELF
TRBV15	TRBJ1-5	ATSSPDRVGNQPQH
TRBV7-2	TRBJ1-6	ASSLGDPGGSYNSPLH
TRBV19	TRBJ2-1	ASSWSGGPANEQF
TRBV14	TRBJ2-7	ASSPSGRKAGEQY
TRBV7-8	TRBJ2-5	ASSLEGTALRTQY
TRBV5-1	TRBJ2-2	ASSLVAGAGTGELF
TRBV5-1	TRBJ1-2	ASSLAAGSNYGYT
TRBV9	TRBJ2-3	ASSVRGTGFGDTQY
TRBV4-1	TRBJ1-5	ASSRYWGKLDQPQH
TRBV7-3	TRBJ2-2	ASSLKGLGSGSGTGELF
TRBV28	TRBJ2-5	ASIQGREETQY
TRBV7-9	TRBJ1-5	ASSLADQPQH
TRBV11-2	TRBJ2-7	ASSLALSGAPSYEQY
TRBV11-2	TRBJ2-2	ASSSTRTGRRTGELF
TRBV11-1	TRBJ1-1	ASIIGQDTEAF
TRBV21-1	TRBJ1-5	ASSKEGTEVNSNQPQH
TRBV4-1	TRBJ2-1	ASSPMGLAGGRDNEQF
TRBV28	TRBJ1-4	ASTGGREKLF
TRBV6-1	TRBJ2-1	ASSVETGSYNEQF
TRBV7-2	TRBJ2-7	ASRTYRGQFYEQY
TRBV7-2	TRBJ1-5	ASSPPNQPQH